The subject of this entry is one T cell receptor beta chain. Its specificity is unknown. There are 16 residues in the CDR3. Germline CDR1 is LNHDA and CDR2 is SQIVND (reference sequence). The V and J ends lost 3 bases and 14 bases, in that order; junction bases with no gene match: 18. The record originates from a study of T cell responses to AZD1222 COVID-19 vaccine. Across the whole study: Second-dose timings of about 4 or about 12 weeks were pooled. Study conclusions and caveats: Donors were chiefly white British, with a greater number of females, and clonal diversity was perhaps underestimated. Mapped onto spike, vaccine-associated CD4 TCRs spanned it and were dominant at 160-218 and 743-854. Repertoire sampling happened only post peak T cell response.

Using immunoSEQ multiplex PCR, the repertoire was profiled, and TCRdb retains in-frame clones only, with some absent. The sample includes more than 85,000 clones, roughly 90% of them seen just once. The specimen comprised peripheral blood, sampled on day 0 of AZD1222 vaccination. The rearrangement links TRBV19 to TRBJ1-4, with TRBD1 identical over 7 bases. This receptor was taken from an adult in good health. The CDR3 nucleotides are TGTGCCAGTAGTATGAGTTCCCCCCAGGGGGTGGGACGGCTGTTTTTT. Translation gives CASSMSSPQGVGRLFF.